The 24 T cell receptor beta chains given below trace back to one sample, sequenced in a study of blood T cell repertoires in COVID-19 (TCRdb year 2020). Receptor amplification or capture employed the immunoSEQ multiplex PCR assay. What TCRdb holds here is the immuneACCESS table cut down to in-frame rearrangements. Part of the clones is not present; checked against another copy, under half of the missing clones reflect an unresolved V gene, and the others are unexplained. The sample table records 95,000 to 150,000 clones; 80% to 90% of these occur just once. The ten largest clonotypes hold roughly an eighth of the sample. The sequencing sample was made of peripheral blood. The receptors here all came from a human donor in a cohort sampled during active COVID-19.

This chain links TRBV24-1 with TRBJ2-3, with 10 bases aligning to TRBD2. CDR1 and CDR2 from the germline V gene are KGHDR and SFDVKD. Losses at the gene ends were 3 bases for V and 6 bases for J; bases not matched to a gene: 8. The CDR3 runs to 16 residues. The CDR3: CATSDPVAGGRDTQYF. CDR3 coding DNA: TGTGCCACCAGTGATCCTGTAGCGGGGGGCCGCGATACGCAGTATTTT.

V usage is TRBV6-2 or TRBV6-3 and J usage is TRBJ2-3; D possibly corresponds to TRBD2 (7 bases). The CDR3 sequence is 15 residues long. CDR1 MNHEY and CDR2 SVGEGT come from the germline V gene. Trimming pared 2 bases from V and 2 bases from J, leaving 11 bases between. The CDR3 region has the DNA TGTGCCAGCAGTTACCGGGGGGCCCTCACAGATACGCAGTATTTT. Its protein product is CASSYRGALTDTQYF.

CDR3 region: CASSPQSGKDEQYF. The CDR3 nucleotides are TGTGCCAGCTCACCACAGTCAGGAAAGGACGAGCAGTACTTC. The gene calls are TRBV18 and TRBJ2-7, with no clear D. Deletions cut 1 base from V and 5 bases from J, with 12 bases between. Per germline, CDR1 KGHSH and CDR2 LQKENI. The CDR3 length is 14 residues.

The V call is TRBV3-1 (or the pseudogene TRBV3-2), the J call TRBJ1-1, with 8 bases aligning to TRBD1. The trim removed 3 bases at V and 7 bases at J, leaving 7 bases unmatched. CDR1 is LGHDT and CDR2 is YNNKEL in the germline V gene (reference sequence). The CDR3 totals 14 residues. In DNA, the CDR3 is TGTGCCAGCAGCCAGGAGCTACAGGGGGGTGAAGCTTTCTTT. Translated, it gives CASSQELQGGEAFF.

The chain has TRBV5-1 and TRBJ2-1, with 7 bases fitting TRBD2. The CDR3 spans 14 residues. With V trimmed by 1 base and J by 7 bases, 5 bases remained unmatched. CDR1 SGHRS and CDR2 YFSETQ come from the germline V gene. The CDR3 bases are TGCGCCAGCAGCTTGAGCGGGGTAGGTAATGAGCAGTTCTTC. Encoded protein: CASSLSGVGNEQFF. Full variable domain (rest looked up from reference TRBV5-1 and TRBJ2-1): KAGVTQTPRYLIKTRGQQVTLSCSPISGHRSVSWYQQTPGQGLQFLFEYFSETQRNKGNFPGRFSGRQFSNSRSEMNVSTLELGDSALYLCASSLSGVGNEQFFGPGTRLTVL.

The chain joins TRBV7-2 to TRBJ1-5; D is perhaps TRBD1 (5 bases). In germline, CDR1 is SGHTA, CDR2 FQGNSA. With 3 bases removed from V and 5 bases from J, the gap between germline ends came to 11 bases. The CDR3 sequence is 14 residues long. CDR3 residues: CASSFIGAHQPQHF. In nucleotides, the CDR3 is TGTGCCAGCAGCTTCATAGGGGCCCATCAGCCCCAGCATTTT.

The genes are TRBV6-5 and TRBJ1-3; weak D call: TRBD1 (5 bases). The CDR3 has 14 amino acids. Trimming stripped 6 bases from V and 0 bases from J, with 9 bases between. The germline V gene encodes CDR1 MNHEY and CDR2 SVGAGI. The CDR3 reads CASRAGHSGNTIYF. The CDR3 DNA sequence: TGTGCCAGCAGGGCAGGGCACTCTGGAAACACCATATATTTT.

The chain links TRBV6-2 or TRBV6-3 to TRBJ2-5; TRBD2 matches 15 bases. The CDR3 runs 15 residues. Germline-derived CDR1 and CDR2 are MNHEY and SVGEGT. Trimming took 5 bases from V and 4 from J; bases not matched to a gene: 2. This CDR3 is CASSRTSGGGETQYF. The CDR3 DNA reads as TGTGCCAGCAGTAGGACTAGCGGGGGGGGAGAGACCCAGTACTTC.

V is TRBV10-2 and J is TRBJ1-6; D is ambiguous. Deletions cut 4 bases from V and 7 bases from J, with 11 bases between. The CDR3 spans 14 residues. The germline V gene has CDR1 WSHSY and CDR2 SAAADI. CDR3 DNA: TGCGCCAGCAGTGGGAATCGAGGGAATTCACCCCTCCACTTT. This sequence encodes CASSGNRGNSPLHF.

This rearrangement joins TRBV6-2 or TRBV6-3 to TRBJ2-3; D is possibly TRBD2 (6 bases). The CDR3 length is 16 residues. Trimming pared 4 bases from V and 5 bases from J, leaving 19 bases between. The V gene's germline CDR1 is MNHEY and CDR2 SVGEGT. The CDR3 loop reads CASSFHLRGIQDTQYF. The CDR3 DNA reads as TGTGCCAGCAGTTTTCACCTCCGGGGGATCCAAGATACGCAGTATTTT.

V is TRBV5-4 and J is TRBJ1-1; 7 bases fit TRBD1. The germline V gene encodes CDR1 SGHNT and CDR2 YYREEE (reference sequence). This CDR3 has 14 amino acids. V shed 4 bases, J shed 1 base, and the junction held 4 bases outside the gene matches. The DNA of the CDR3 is TGTGCCAGCAGCAAGTGGGACAGGAACACTGAAGCTTTCTTT. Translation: CASSKWDRNTEAFF.

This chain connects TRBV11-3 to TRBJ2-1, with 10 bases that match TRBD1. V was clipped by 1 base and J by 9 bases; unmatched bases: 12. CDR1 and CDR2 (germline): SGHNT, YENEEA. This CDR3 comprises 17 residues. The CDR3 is CASSLGDRGWRSGEQFF. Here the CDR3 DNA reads TGTGCCAGCAGCTTAGGGGACAGGGGTTGGAGATCGGGTGAGCAGTTCTTC.

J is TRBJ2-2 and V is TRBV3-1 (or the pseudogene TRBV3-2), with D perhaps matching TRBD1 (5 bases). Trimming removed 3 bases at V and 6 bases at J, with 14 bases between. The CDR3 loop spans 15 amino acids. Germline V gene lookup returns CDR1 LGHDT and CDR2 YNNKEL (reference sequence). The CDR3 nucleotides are TGTGCCAGCAGCCATCTGGGAAAAGGGGCCGGGGAGCTGTTTTTT. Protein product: CASSHLGKGAGELFF.

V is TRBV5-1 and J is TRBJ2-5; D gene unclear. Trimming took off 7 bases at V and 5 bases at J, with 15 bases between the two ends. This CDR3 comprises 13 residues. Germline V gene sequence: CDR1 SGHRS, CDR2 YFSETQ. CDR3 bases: TGCGCCAGCCCACGACTGTCTCCGGAGACCCAGTACTTC. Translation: CASPRLSPETQYF. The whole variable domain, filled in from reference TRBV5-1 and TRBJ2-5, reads KAGVTQTPRYLIKTRGQQVTLSCSPISGHRSVSWYQQTPGQGLQFLFEYFSETQRNKGNFPGRFSGRQFSNSRSEMNVSTLELGDSALYLCASPRLSPETQYFGPGTRLLVL.

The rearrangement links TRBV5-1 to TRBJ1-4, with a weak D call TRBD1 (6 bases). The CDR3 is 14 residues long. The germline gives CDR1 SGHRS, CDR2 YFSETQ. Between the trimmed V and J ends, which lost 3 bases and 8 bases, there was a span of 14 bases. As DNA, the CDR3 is TGCGCCAGCAGCTCACAGGGAGTTGGGGAAAAACTGTTTTTT. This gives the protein CASSSQGVGEKLFF.

The CDR3 DNA sequence: TGTGCCAGCACCGAGGGGGCAGCGAATTCACCCCTCCACTTT. It yields the protein CASTEGAANSPLHF. J is TRBJ1-6 and V is TRBV28; 7 positions match TRBD1. The CDR3 length is 14 residues. Germline CDR1 MDHEN, CDR2 SYDVKM. Trimming at V came to 7 bases and at J to 7 bases, leaving 7 bases not matched to a gene.

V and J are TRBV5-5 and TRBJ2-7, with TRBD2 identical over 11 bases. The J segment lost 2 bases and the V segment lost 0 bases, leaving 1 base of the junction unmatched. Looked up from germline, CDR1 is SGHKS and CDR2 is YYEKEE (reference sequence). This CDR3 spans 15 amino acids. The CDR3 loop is CASSLVSGGAYEQYF. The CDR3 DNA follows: TGTGCCAGCAGCTTGGTTAGCGGGGGGGCCTACGAGCAGTACTTC.

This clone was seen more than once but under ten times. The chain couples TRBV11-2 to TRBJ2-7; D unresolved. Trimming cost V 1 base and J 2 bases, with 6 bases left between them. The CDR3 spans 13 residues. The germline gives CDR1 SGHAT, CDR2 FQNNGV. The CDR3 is CASSLGRTYEQYF. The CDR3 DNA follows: TGTGCCAGCAGCTTAGGGCGGACCTACGAGCAGTACTTC.

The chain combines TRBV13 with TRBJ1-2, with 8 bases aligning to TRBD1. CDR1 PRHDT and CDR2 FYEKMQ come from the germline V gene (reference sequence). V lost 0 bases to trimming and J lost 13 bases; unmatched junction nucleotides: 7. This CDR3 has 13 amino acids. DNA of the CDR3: TGTGCCAGCAGCTTAGGCAGGGGGCGGCCGGGCACCTTC. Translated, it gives CASSLGRGRPGTF.

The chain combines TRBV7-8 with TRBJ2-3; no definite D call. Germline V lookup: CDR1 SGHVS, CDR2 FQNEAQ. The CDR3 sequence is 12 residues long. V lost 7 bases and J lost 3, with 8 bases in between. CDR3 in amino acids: CASTHSTDTQYF. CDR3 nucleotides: TGTGCCAGCACCCACAGTACAGATACGCAGTATTTT.

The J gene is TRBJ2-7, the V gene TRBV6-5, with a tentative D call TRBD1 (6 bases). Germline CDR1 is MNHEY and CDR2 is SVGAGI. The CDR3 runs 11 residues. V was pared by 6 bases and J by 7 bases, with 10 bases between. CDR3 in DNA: TGTGCCAGCAGAACCGGGACAGAGCAGTACTTC. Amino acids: CASRTGTEQYF.

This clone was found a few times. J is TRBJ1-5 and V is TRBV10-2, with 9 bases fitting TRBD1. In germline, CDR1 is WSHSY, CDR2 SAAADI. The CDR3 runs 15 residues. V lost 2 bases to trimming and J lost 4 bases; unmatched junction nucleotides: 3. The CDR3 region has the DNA TGCGCCAGCAGTGAGCCGGGACAGGGAAATCAGCCCCAGCATTTT. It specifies CASSEPGQGNQPQHF.

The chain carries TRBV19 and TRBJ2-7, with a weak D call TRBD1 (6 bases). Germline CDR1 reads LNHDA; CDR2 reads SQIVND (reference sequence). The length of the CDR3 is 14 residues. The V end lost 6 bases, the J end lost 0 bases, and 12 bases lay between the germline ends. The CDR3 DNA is TGTGCCAGTAGCCGACAGGACCGCTCCTACGAGCAGTACTTC. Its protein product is CASSRQDRSYEQYF.

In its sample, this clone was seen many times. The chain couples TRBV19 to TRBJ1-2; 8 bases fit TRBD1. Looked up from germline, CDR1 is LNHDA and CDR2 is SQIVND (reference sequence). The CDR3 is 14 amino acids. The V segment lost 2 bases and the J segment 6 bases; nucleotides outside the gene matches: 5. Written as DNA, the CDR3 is TGTGCCAGTAGTATAAGAGGACAGGGACATGGCTACACCTTC. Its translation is CASSIRGQGHGYTF.